This T cell receptor (beta chain) was sequenced during a study of blood T cell repertoires in COVID-19. Turning to the study itself: Acute and convalescent COVID-19 samples came from the United States, Italy and Spain. PBMCs, B-cell-depleted T cells, or T cells were the source of the cDNA or gDNA that made up the material.

A few counts support this clone. V shed 3 bases and J 4 bases; nucleotides not matched to a gene: 8. This CDR3 has 16 amino acids. Per germline, CDR1 GTSNPN and CDR2 SVGIG (reference sequence). Per the study methods: Amplification of reference gene primers provided the estimated nucleated cell counts. Clones were sequenced by immunoSEQ multiplex PCR, and TCRdb holds only the in-frame ones, with some missing. V, J and clone size derive from that table, while D and trimming were established from the DNA sequence. The sample has 200,000 to 250,000 clones, roughly 85% seen once; the top ten hold 3%. The sample consisted of peripheral blood. This chain links TRBV30 with TRBJ2-3; 12 bases are a match to TRBD2. The sequence came from a man between 18 and 35 years old with active or convalescent COVID-19. For the CDR3, the DNA is TGTGCCTGGAGGGGGGGTCGGACTAGCGGGGCAGATACGCAGTATTTT. Its translation: CAWRGGRTSGADTQYF.